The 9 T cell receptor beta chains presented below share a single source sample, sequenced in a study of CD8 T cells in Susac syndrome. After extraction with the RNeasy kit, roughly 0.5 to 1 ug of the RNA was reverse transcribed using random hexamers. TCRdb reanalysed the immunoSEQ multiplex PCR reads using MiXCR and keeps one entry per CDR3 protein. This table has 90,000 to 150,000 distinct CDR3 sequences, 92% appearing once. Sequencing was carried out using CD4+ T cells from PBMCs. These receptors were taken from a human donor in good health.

CDR3 nucleotides: TGTGCCAGCAGCTACGGGACAGGGAATACCGGCTACACCTTC. Its translation is CASSYGTGNTGYTF. The rearrangement uses TRBV12-3 or TRBV12-4 and TRBJ1-2; 9 bases are a match to TRBD1. The CDR3 contains 14 residues. J lost 8 bases, V lost 6 bases, and 10 bases had no gene match.

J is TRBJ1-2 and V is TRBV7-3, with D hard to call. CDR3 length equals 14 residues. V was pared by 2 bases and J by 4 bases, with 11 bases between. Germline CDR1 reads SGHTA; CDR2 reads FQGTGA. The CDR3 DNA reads TGTGCCAGCAGCTTATCCCCGGGAAGCTATGGCTACACCTTC. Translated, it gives CASSLSPGSYGYTF. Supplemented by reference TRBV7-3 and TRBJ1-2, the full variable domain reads GAGVSQTPSNKVTEKGKYVELRCDPISGHTALYWYRQSLGQGPEFLIYFQGTGAADDSGLPNDRFFAVRPEGSVSTLKIQRTERGDSAVYLCASSLSPGSYGYTFGSGTRLTVV.

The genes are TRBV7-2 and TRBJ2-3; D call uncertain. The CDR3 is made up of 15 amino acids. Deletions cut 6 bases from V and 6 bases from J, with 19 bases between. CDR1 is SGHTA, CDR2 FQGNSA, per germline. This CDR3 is CASRTQGYSRDTQYF. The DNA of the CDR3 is TGTGCCAGCAGGACACAAGGGTATAGTAGGGATACGCAGTATTTT.

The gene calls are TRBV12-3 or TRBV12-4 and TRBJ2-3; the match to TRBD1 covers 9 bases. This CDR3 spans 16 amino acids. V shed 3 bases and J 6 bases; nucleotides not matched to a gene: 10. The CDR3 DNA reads TGTGCCAGCAGTTTCATCGGACAGGGGCAAGGGGATACGCAGTATTTT. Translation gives CASSFIGQGQGDTQYF.

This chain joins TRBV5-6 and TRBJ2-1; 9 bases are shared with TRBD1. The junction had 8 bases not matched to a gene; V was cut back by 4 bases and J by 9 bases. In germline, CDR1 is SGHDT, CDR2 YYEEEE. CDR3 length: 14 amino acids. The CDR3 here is CASSTRDRDLEQFF. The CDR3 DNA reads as TGTGCCAGCAGCACCCGGGACAGGGATCTTGAGCAGTTCTTC.

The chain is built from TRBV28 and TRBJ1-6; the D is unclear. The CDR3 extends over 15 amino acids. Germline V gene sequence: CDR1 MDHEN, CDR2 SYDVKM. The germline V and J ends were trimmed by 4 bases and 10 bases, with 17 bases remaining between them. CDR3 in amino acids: CASSSQGSSGSPLHF. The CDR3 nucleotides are TGTGCCAGCAGTTCACAAGGGAGCTCGGGATCACCCCTCCACTTT.

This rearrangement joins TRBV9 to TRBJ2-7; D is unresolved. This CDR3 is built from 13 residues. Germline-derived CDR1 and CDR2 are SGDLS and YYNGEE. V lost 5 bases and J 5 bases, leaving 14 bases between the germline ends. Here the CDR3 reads CASSPTRSHEQYF. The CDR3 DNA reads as TGTGCCAGCAGTCCGACTCGGAGCCACGAGCAGTACTTC.

The CDR3 here is CASTRQGGTEAFF. The DNA of the CDR3 is TGTGCCAGCACCCGACAGGGCGGCACTGAAGCTTTCTTT. The V gene is TRBV7-2, the J gene TRBJ1-1; 7 bases line up with TRBD1. CDR1 is SGHTA and CDR2 is FQGNSA in the germline V gene. The length of the CDR3 is 13 residues. J lost 4 bases, V lost 7 bases, and 6 bases had no gene match.

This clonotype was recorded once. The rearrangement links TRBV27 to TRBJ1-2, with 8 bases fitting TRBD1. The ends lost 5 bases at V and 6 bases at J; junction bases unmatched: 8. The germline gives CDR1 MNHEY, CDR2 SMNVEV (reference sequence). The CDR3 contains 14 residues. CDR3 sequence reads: CASSPGQGSNGYTF. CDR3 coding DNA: TGTGCCAGCAGTCCCGGACAGGGAAGTAATGGCTACACCTTC.